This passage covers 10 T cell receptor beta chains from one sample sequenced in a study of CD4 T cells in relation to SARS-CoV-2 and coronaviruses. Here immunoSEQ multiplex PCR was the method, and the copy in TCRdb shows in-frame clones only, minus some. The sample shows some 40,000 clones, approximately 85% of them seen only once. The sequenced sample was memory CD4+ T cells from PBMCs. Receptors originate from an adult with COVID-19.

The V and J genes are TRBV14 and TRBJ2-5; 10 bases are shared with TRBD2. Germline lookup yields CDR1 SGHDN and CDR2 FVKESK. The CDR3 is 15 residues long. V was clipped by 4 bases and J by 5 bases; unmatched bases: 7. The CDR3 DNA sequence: TGTGCCAGCAGCCCCTCTAGCGGGAGTTTTGAGACCCAGTACTTC. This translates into CASSPSSGSFETQYF.

CDR3 sequence reads: CASSGGYEQYF. As DNA, the CDR3 is TGTGCCAGCAGTGGTGGCTACGAGCAGTACTTC. The rearrangement links TRBV25-1 to TRBJ2-7, with D unresolved. Looked up from germline, CDR1 is MGHDK and CDR2 is SYGVNS. V lost 4 bases to trimming and J lost 3 bases, with 4 bases between them. CDR3 length: 11 amino acids.

The CDR3 nucleotides read TGTGCCAGCAGCTGGACTAGCGGAGAAGAGACCCAGTACTTC. Its protein is CASSWTSGEETQYF. J is TRBJ2-5 and V is TRBV3-1 (or the pseudogene TRBV3-2); TRBD2 matches at 10 bases. Germline V gene sequence: CDR1 LGHDT, CDR2 YNNKEL (reference sequence). This CDR3 spans 14 amino acids. J was trimmed by 3 bases and V by 5 bases; bases with no gene match: 3.

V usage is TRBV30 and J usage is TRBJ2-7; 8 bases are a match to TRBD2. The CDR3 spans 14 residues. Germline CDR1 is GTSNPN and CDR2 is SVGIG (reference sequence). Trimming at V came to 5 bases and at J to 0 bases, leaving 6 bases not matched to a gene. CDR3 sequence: CAWSIAGHSYEQYF. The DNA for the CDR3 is TGTGCCTGGTCAATAGCGGGACACTCCTACGAGCAGTACTTC.

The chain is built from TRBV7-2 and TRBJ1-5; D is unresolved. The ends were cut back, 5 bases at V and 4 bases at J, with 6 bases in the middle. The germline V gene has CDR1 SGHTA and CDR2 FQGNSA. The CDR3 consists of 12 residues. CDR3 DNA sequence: TGTGCCAGCAGCGGGCCGAATCAGCCCCAGCATTTT. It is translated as CASSGPNQPQHF.

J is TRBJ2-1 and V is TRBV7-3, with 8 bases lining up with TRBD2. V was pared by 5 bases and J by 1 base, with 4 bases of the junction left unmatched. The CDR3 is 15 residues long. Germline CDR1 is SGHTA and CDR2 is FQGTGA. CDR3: CASSIQRGSYNEQFF. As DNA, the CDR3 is TGTGCCAGCAGCATCCAGCGGGGGTCCTACAATGAGCAGTTCTTC.

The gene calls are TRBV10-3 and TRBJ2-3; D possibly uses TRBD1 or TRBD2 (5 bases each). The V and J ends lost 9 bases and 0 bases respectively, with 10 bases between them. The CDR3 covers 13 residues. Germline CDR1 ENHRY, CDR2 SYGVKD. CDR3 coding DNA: TGTGCCATTCAGGGACCTAGCACAGATACGCAGTATTTT. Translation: CAIQGPSTDTQYF.

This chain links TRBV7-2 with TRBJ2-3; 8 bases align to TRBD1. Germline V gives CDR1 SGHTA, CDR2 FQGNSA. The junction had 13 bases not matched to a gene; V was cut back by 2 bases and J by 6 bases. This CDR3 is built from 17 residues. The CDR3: CASSLLGQGQAADTQYF. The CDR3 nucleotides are TGTGCCAGCAGCTTACTAGGACAGGGACAAGCCGCGGATACGCAGTATTTT.

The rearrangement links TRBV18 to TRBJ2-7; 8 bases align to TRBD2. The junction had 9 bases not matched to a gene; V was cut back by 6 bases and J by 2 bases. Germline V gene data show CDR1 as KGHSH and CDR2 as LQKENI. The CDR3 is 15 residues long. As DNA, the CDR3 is TGTGCCAGCTCTTCCCGGGATAGCGGGACCTACGAGCAGTACTTC. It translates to CASSSRDSGTYEQYF.

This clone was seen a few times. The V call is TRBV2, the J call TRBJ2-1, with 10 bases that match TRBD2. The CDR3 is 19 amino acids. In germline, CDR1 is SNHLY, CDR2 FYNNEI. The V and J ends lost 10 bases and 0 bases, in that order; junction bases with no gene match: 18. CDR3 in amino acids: CATQDYGLAEKSSYNEQFF. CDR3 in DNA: TGTGCCACCCAAGACTATGGACTAGCGGAAAAGAGCTCCTACAATGAGCAGTTCTTC.